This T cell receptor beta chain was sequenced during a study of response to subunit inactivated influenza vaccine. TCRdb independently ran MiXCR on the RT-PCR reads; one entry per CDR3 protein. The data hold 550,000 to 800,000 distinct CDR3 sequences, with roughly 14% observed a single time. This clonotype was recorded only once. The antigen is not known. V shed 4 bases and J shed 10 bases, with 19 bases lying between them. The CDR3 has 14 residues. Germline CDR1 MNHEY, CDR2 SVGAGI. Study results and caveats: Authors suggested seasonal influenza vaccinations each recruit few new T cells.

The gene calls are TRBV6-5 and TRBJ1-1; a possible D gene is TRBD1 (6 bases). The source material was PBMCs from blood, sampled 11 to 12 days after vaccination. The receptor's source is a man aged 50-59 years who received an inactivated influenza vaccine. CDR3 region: CASSSDRLYLGAFF. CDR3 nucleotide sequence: TGTGCCAGCAGTTCCGACAGGCTCTATCTCGGAGCTTTCTTT.